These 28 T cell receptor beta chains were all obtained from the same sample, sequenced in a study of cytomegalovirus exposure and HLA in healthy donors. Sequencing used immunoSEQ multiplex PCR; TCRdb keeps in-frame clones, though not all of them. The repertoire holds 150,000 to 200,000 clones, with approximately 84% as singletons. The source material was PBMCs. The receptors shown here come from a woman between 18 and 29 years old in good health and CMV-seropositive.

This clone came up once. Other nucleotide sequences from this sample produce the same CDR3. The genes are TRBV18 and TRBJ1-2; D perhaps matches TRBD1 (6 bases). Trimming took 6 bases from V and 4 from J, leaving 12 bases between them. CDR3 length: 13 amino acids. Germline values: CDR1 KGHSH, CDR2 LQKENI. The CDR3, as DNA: TGTGCCAGCTCCCGAGACAGGACCTATGGCTACACCTTC. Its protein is CASSRDRTYGYTF.

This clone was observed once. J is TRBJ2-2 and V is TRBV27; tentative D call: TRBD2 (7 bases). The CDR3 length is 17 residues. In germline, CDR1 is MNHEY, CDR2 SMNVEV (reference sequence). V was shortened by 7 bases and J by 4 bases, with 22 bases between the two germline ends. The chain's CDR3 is CASTRGGHWVGTGELFF. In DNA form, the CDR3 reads TGTGCCAGCACGAGGGGGGGCCATTGGGTTGGCACCGGGGAGCTGTTTTTT.

The CDR3 protein is CASSPTGERGETQYF. Written as DNA, the CDR3 is TGTGCCAGCAGCCCAACCGGGGAGAGAGGCGAGACCCAGTACTTC. This chain joins TRBV5-4 and TRBJ2-5; possibly TRBD2 for D (5 bases). Germline V lookup: CDR1 SGHNT, CDR2 YYREEE (reference sequence). CDR3 length equals 15 residues. Trimming left V 4 bases short and J 5 bases short, with 18 bases between. Drawing the rest from reference TRBV5-4 and TRBJ2-5, the complete variable domain is ETGVTQSPTHLIKTRGQQVTLRCSSQSGHNTVSWYQQALGQGPQFIFQYYREEENGRGNFPPRFSGLQFPNYSSELNVNALELDDSALYLCASSPTGERGETQYFGPGTRLLVL.

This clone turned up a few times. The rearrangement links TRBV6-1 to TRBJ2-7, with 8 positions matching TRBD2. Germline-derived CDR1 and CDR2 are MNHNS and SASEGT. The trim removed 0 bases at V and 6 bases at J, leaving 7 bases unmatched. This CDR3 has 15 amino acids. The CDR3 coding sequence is TGTGCCAGCAGTGAAGCGACGGGGGGGCCGGGCGAGCAGTACTTC. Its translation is CASSEATGGPGEQYF.

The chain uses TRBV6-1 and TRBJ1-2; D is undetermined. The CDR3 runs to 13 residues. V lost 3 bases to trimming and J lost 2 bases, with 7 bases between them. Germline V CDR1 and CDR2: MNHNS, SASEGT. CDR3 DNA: TGTGCCAGCAGTGACAGAAACAACTATGGCTACACCTTC. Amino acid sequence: CASSDRNNYGYTF.

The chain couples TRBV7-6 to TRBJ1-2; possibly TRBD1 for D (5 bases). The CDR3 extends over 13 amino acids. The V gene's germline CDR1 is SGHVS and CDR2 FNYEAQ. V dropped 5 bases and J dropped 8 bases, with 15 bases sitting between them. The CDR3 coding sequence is TGTGCCAGCAGCCCCCGGACACTGCAGGGCTACACCTTC. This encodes CASSPRTLQGYTF.

CDR3 loop: CASTLGVGGRQFF. In nucleotides, the CDR3 is TGTGCCAGCACCCTAGGAGTCGGGGGACGGCAGTTCTTC. The chain employs TRBV6-5 and TRBJ2-1, with a possible D match to TRBD2 (6 bases). The germline V and J ends were trimmed by 7 bases and 12 bases, with 19 bases remaining between them. This CDR3 spans 13 amino acids. From germline, CDR1 is MNHEY and CDR2 SVGAGI.

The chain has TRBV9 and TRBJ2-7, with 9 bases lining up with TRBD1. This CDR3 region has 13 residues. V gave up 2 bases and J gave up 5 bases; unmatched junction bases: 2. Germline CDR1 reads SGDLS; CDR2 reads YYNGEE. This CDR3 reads CASSVGTGNEQYF. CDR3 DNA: TGTGCCAGCAGCGTCGGGACAGGGAACGAGCAGTACTTC. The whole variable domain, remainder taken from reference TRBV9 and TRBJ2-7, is DSGVTQTPKHLITATGQRVTLRCSPRSGDLSVYWYQQSLDQGLQFLIQYYNGEERAKGNILERFSAQQFPDLHSELNLSSLELGDSALYFCASSVGTGNEQYFGPGTRLTVT.

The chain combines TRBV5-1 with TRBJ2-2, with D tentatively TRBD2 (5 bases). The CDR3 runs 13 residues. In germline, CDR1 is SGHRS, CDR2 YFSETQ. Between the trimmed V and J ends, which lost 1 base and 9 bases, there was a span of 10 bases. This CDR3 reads CASSLSPGRELFF. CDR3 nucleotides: TGCGCCAGCAGCTTGTCCCCGGGAAGGGAGCTGTTTTTT.

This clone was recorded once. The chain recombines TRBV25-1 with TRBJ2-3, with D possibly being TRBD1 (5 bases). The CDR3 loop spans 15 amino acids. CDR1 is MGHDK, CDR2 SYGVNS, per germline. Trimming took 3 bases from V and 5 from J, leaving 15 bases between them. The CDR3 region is CASSDPRALGDTQYF. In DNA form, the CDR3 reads TGTGCCAGCAGTGACCCCAGGGCCCTAGGAGATACGCAGTATTTT.

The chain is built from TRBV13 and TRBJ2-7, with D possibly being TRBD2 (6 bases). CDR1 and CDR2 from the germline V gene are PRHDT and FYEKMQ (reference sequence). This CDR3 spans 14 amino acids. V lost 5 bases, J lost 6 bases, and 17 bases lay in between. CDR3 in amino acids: CASSRGVGAGEQYF. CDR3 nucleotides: TGTGCCAGCAGCCGCGGGGTCGGAGCGGGCGAGCAGTACTTC.

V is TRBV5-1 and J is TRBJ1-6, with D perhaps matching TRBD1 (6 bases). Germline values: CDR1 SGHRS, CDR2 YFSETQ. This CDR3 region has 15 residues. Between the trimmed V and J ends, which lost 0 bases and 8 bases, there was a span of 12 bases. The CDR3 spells CASSLAWQGYSPLHF. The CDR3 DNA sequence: TGCGCCAGCAGCTTGGCCTGGCAGGGGTATTCACCCCTCCACTTT.

In DNA form, the CDR3 reads TGTGCCAGCAGCCCCCCCGGAGACTTTATGAACACTGAAGCTTTCTTT. Protein sequence: CASSPPGDFMNTEAFF. The chain uses TRBV7-9 and TRBJ1-1; D is unclear. Germline V gene lookup returns CDR1 SEHNR and CDR2 FQNEAQ (reference sequence). This CDR3 has 16 amino acids. V lost 5 bases and J lost 0, with 16 bases in between.

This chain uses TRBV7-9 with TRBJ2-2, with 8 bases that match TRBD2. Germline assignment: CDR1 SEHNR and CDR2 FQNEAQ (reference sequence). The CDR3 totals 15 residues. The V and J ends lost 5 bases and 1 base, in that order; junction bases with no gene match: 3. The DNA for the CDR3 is TGTGCCAGCAGCCCGGGGGGGATGAACACCGGGGAGCTGTTTTTT. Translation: CASSPGGMNTGELFF.

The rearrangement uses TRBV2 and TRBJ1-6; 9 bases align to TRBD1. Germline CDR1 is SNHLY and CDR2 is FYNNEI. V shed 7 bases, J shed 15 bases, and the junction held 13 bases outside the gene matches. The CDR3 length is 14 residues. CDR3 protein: CASTLDRGLLHLHF. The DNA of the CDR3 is TGTGCCAGCACTTTGGACAGGGGTCTCCTTCACCTCCACTTT.

In DNA, the CDR3 is TGTGCCAGCAGCTTAGGGTGGGCGGGGGCGATGAACACTGAAGCTTTCTTT. Its translation is CASSLGWAGAMNTEAFF. J is TRBJ1-1 and V is TRBV7-9; D is possibly TRBD1 (6 bases). V shed 1 base and J shed 0 bases, with 15 bases lying between them. Germline V CDR1 and CDR2: SEHNR, FQNEAQ (reference sequence). The CDR3 covers 17 residues.

DNA of the CDR3: TGTGCCAGCAGTGCTTCAACAGGGGGGGAAAAACTGTTTTTT. This sequence encodes CASSASTGGEKLFF. V usage is TRBV9 and J usage is TRBJ1-4, with 8 bases identical to TRBD1. CDR3 length equals 14 residues. V lost 5 bases, J lost 8 bases, and 8 bases stayed unmatched. Germline V gene lookup returns CDR1 SGDLS and CDR2 YYNGEE.

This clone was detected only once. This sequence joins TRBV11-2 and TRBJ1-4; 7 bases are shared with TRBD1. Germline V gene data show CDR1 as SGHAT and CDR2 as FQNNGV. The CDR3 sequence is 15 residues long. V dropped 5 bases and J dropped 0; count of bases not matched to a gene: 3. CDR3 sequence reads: CASSRGQATNEKLFF. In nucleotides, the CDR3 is TGTGCCAGCAGCCGCGGACAGGCAACTAATGAAAAACTGTTTTTT.

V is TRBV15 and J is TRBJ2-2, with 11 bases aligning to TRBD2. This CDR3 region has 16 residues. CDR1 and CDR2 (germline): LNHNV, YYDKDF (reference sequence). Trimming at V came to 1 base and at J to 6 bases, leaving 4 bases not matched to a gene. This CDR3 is CATSRGTSGSPGELFF. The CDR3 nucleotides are TGTGCCACCAGCAGAGGGACTAGCGGGTCCCCCGGGGAGCTGTTTTTT.

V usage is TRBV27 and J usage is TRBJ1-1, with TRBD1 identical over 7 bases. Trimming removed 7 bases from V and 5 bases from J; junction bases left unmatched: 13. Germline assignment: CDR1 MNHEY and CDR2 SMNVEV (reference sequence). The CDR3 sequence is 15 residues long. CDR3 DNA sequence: TGTGCCAGCATAACTACCCGGGACAGACCAACTGAAGCTTTCTTT. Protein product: CASITTRDRPTEAFF.

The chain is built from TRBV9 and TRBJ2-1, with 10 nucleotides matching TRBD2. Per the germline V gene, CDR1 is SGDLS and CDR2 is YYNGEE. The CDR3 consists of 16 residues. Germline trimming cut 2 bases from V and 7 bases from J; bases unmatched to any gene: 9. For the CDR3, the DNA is TGTGCCAGCAGCGTTGAACAGCGGGGGGGCTGGAATGAGCAGTTCTTC. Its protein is CASSVEQRGGWNEQFF.

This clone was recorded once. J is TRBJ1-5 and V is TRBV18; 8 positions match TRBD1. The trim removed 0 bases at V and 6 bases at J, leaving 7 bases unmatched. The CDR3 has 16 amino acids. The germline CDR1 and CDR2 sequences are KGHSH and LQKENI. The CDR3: CASSPPPGGAFQPQHF. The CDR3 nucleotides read TGTGCCAGCTCACCACCACCAGGGGGCGCATTTCAGCCCCAGCATTTT.

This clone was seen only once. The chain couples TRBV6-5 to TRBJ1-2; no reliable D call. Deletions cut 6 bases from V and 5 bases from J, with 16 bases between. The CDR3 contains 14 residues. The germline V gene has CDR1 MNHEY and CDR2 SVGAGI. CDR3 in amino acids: CASSPPGYSYGYTF. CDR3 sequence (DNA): TGTGCCAGCAGCCCCCCCGGGTATAGTTATGGCTACACCTTC.

The CDR3 loop reads CASSSGGSYTGNTIYF. In DNA form, the CDR3 reads TGCGCCAGCAGCTCGGGGGGGAGCTACACTGGAAACACCATATATTTT. The chain has TRBV5-1 and TRBJ1-3, with a tentative D call TRBD1 (5 bases). The CDR3 covers 16 residues. Germline-derived CDR1 and CDR2 are SGHRS and YFSETQ. Trimming left V 3 bases short and J 2 bases short, with 15 bases between.

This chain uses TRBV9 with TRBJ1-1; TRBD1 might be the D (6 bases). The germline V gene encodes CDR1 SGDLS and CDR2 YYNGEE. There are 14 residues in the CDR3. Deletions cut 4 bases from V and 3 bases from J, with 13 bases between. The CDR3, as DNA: TGTGCCAGCAGCTCCCGCAGGGGTGACACTGAAGCTTTCTTT. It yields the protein CASSSRRGDTEAFF.

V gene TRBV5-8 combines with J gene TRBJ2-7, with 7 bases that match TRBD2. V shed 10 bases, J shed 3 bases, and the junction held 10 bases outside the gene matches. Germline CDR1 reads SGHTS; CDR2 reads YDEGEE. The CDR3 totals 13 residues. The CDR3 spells CAARDYPIYEQYF. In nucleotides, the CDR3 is TGTGCCGCCCGGGACTACCCTATCTACGAGCAGTACTTC.

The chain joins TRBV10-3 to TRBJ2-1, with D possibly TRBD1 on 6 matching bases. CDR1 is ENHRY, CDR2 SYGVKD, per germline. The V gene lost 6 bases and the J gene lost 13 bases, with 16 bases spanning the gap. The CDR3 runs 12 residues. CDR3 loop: CAIRATGVHQFF. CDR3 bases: TGTGCCATCAGGGCGACAGGAGTCCATCAGTTCTTC.

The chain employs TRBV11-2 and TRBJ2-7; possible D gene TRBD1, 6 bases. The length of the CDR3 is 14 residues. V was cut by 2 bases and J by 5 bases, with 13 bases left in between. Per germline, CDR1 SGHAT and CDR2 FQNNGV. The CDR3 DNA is TGTGCCAGCAGCTTATTCTTACAGGGCAACGAGCAGTACTTC. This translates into CASSLFLQGNEQYF.